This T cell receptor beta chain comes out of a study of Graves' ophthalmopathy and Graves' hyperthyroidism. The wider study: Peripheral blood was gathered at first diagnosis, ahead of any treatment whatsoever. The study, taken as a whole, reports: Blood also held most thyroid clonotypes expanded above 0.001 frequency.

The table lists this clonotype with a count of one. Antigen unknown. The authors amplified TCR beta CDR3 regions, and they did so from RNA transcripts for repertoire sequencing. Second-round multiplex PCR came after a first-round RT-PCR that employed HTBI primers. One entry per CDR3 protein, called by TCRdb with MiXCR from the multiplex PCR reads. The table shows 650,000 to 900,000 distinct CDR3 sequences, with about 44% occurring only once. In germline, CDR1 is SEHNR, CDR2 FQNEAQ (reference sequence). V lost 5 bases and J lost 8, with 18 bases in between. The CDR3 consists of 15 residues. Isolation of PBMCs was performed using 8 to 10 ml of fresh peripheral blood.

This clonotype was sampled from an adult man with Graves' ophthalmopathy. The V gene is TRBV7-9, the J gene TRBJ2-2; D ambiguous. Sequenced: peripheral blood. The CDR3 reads CASSQDWTERGELFF. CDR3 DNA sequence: TGTGCCAGCAGCCAAGATTGGACCGAAAGGGGGGAGCTGTTTTTT.